This T cell receptor beta chain was captured in a study of blood T cell repertoires in COVID-19. Across the study: Researchers got acute and convalescent COVID-19 samples from the United States, Italy and Spain.

This clone was seen just once. Authors' methods: Estimates of nucleated cell counts were drawn from the amplification of reference gene primers. Clones were sequenced by immunoSEQ multiplex PCR, and TCRdb holds only the in-frame ones, with some missing. Clonal size and the V and J genes are those of that table, whereas D and trimming came from the DNA. Of approximately 61,000 clones listed, approximately 86% are singletons. V gave up 5 bases and J gave up 3 bases; unmatched junction bases: 7. Germline V lookup: CDR1 MNHEY, CDR2 SMNVEV (reference sequence). This CDR3 has 16 amino acids. The chain employs TRBV27 and TRBJ2-1; 10 bases fit TRBD2. This clonotype originated in a human donor in a cohort sampled during active COVID-19. Material: peripheral blood. The CDR3: CASSPRTSGFYNEQFF. The DNA of the CDR3 is TGTGCCAGCAGTCCCAGGACTAGCGGTTTCTACAATGAGCAGTTCTTC.